This T cell receptor (beta chain) came from a study of memory CD4+ T cells and cytomegalovirus serostatus. Turning to the study itself: Of the healthy Belgian adults, 9 or 10 were CMV seropositive and 24 seronegative.

The V gene's germline CDR1 is LGHNA and CDR2 YNFKEQ. The CDR3 is 15 amino acids. Trimming removed 4 bases from V and 6 bases from J; junction bases left unmatched: 9. This clone was detected once. Its antigen is unknown. Repertoires were generated with immunoSEQ multiplex PCR, while TCRdb's copy carries only in-frame clones and drops some. The data hold 58,000 or so clones, with about 70% observed a single time. Single viable CD3+CD4+CD8-CD45RO+ cells were sorted as the memory CD4+ T cells. The study, taken as a whole, reports: CMV serostatus prediction reached median AUC roughly 0.95, or 0.91 with US-trained model.

The sequenced material came from memory CD4+ T cells from blood. The source of this sequence is an adult in good health and CMV-seropositive. The chain links TRBV4-2 to TRBJ1-1, with TRBD1 matching 9 bases. The CDR3 DNA follows: TGTGCCAGCAGCCCCGGACAGGGGCGAAAACCTGAAGCTTTCTTT. Amino acid sequence: CASSPGQGRKPEAFF.